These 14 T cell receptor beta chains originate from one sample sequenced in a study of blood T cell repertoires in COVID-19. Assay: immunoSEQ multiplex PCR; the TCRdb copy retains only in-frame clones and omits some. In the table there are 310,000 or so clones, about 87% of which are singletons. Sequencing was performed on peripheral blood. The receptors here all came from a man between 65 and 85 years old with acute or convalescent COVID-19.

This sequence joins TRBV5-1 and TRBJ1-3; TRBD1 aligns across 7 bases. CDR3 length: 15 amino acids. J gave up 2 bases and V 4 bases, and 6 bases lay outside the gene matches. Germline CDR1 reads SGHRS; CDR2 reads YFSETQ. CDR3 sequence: CASSPSGTAGNTIYF. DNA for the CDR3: TGCGCCAGCAGCCCCTCCGGGACAGCTGGAAACACCATATATTTT.

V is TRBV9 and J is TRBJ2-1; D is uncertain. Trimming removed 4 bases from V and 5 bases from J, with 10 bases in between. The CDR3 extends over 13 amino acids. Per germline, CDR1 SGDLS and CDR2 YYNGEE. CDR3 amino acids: CASSRDNNNEQFF. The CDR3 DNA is TGTGCCAGCAGCCGTGACAACAACAATGAGCAGTTCTTC.

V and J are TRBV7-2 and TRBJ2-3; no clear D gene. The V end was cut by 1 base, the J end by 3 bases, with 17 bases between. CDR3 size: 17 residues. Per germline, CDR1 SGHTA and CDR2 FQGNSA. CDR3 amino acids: CASSLGVDFQLTDTQYF. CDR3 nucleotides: TGTGCCAGCAGCTTAGGAGTTGACTTCCAGCTAACAGATACGCAGTATTTT.

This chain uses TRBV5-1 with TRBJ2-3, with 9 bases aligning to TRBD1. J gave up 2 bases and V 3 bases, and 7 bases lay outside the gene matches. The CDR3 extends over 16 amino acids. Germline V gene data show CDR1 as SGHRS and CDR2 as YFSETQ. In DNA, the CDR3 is TGCGCCAGCAGCTATGCCGGGACAGGGAACACAGATACGCAGTATTTT. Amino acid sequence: CASSYAGTGNTDTQYF.

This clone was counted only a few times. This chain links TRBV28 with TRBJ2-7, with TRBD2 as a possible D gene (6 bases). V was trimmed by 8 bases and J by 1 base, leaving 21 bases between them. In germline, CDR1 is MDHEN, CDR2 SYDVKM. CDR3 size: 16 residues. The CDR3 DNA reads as TGTGCCAGCTGTACACCGGGAGCCCTAATTTCCTACGAGCAGTACTTC. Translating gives CASCTPGALISYEQYF.

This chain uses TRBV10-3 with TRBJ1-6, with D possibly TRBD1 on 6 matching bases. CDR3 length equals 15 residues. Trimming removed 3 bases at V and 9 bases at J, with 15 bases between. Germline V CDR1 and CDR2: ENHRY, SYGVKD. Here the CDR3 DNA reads TGTGCCATCAGTGAAGGGGGGGGCATGGGTTCACCCCTCCACTTT. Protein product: CAISEGGGMGSPLHF.

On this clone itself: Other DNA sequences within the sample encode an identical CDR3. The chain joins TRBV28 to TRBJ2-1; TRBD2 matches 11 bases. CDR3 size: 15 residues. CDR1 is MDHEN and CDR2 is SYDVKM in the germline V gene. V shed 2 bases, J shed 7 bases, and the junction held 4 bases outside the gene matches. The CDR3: CASSLTSGGGNEQFF. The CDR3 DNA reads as TGTGCCAGCAGTTTAACTAGCGGGGGAGGGAATGAGCAGTTCTTC.

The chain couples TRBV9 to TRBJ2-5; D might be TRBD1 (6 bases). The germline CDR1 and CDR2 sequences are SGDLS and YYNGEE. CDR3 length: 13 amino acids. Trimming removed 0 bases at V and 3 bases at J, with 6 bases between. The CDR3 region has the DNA TGTGCCAGCAGCGTAGGGACAGAAGAGACCCAGTACTTC. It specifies CASSVGTEETQYF.

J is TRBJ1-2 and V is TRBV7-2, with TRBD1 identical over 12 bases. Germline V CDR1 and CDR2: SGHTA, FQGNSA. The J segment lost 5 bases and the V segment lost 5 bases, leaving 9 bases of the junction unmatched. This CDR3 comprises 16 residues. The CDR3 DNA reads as TGTGCCAGCAGCCTTACGTGGGACAGGGGGCTGTATGGCTACACCTTC. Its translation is CASSLTWDRGLYGYTF. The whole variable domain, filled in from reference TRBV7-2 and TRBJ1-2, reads GAGVSQSPSNKVTEKGKDVELRCDPISGHTALYWYRQSLGQGLEFLIYFQGNSAPDKSGLPSDRFSAERTGGSVSTLTIQRTQQEDSAVYLCASSLTWDRGLYGYTFGSGTRLTVV.

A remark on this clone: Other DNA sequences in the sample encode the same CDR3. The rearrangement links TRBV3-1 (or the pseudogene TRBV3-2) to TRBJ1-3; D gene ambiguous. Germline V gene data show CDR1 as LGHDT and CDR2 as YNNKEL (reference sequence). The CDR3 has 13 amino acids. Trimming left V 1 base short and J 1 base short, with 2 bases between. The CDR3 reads CASSQVSGNTIYF. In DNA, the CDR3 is TGTGCCAGCAGCCAAGTATCTGGAAACACCATATATTTT.

The CDR3: CAWSVSPRGTSQTDTQYF. CDR3 in DNA: TGTGCCTGGAGTGTCTCCCCTCGGGGGACCTCGCAGACAGATACGCAGTATTTT. The V call is TRBV30, the J call TRBJ2-3; possibly TRBD2 for D (6 bases). The V end was cut by 0 bases, the J end by 3 bases, with 22 bases between. CDR3 length: 18 amino acids. The V gene's germline CDR1 is GTSNPN and CDR2 SVGIG (reference sequence). The full variable domain, its missing parts supplied by reference TRBV30 and TRBJ2-3, is SQTIHQWPATLVQPVGSPLSLECTVEGTSNPNLYWYRQAAGRGLQLLFYSVGIGQISSEVPQNLSASRPQDRQFILSSKKLLLSDSGFYLCAWSVSPRGTSQTDTQYFGPGTRLTVL.

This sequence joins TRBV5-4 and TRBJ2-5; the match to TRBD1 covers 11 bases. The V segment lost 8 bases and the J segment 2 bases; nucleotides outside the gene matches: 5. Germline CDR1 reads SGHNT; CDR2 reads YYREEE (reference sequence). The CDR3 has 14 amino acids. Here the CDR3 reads CASGTGGTQETQYF. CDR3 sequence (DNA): TGTGCCAGTGGGACAGGGGGGACACAAGAGACCCAGTACTTC. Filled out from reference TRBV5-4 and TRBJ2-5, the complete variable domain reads ETGVTQSPTHLIKTRGQQVTLRCSSQSGHNTVSWYQQALGQGPQFIFQYYREEENGRGNFPPRFSGLQFPNYSSELNVNALELDDSALYLCASGTGGTQETQYFGPGTRLLVL.

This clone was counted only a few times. CDR3 residues: CASSWLEGNYGYTF. DNA of the CDR3: TGTGCCAGCAGCTGGCTGGAGGGAAACTATGGCTACACCTTC. The J gene is TRBJ1-2, the V gene TRBV7-6, with no clear D. Trimming stripped 4 bases from V and 2 bases from J, with 11 bases between. Germline V lookup: CDR1 SGHVS, CDR2 FNYEAQ. The CDR3 has 14 amino acids. The variable domain in full, completed from reference TRBV7-6 and TRBJ1-2, reads GAGVSQSPRYKVTKRGQDVALRCDPISGHVSLYWYRQALGQGPEFLTYFNYEAQQDKSGLPNDRFSAERPEGSISTLTIQRTEQRDSAMYRCASSWLEGNYGYTFGSGTRLTVV.

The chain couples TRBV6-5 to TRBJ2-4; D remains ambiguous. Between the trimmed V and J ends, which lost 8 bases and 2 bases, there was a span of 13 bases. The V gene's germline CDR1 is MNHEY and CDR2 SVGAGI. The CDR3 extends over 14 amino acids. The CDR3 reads CASQRGAPKNIQYF. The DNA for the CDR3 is TGTGCCAGCCAAAGAGGAGCACCCAAAAACATTCAGTACTTC.